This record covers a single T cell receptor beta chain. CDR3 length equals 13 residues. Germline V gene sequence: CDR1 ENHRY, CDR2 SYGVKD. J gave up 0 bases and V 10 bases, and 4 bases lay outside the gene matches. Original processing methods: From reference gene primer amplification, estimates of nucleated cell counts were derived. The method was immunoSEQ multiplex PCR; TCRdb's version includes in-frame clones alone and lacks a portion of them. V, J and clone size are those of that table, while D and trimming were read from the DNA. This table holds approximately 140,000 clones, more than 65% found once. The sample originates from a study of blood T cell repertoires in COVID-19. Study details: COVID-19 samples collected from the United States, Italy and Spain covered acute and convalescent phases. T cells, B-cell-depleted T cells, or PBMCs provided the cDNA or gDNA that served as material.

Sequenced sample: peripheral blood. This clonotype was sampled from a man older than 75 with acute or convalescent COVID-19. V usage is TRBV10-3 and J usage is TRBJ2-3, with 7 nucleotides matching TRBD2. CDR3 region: CATTRGSTDTQYF. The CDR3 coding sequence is TGTGCCACCACGCGGGGGAGCACAGATACGCAGTATTTT.